In this sample, the clone carrying this T cell receptor (beta chain) turned up many times. Its target is not known. The planned depth of sequencing spanned 1 in 200,000 to 1 in 1 million T cells. This table comes from immunoSEQ multiplex PCR, and its TCRdb copy is limited to in-frame clones, with some not included. The sample lists roughly 220,000 clones, 70% to 75% occurring once. The entry originates in a study of cytotoxic CD8 clonotypes in ibrutinib-treated CLL. Across the study: 24 partial and 2 complete responses; at median roughly 70 months, roughly 15 remitted, about 12 progressed. Study-wide results and limits: Age-matched healthy donor levels were exceeded by baseline clonality, which tracked circulating CD8+ T-cell counts.

CDR1 is SGHTA and CDR2 is FQGNSA in the germline V gene. V dropped 5 bases and J dropped 8; count of bases not matched to a gene: 7. The CDR3 loop spans 16 amino acids. The sequence derives from a human donor with chronic lymphocytic leukemia. The chain links TRBV7-2 to TRBJ2-2, with 14 bases fitting TRBD2. The specimen comprised PBMCs, sampled after 12 months of ibrutinib treatment. For the CDR3, the DNA is TGTGCCAGCAGCGAGACTAGCGGGAGGGGCCTTGGGGAGCTGTTTTTT. It specifies CASSETSGRGLGELFF.